Below are 8 T cell receptor beta chains sequenced from a single sample in a study of T cell repertoires in cytomegalovirus infection. TCRdb reprocessed the reads via MiXCR and lists one record per CDR3 protein. The sample holds approximately 700,000 distinct CDR3 sequences; roughly 36% are singletons and the top ten take around 2.6%. The specimen sequenced was PBMCs. These receptors originate from a human donor in good health (CMV status not recorded). Some clones in this sample may be carry-over from other donors' samples.

This clonotype was detected only a few times. The genes are TRBV28 and TRBJ2-1; D is uncertain. The CDR3 length is 13 residues. V lost 6 bases and J 6 bases, leaving 12 bases between the germline ends. Per germline, CDR1 MDHEN and CDR2 SYDVKM. CDR3 residues: CASSPEVTNEQFF. The CDR3 DNA reads as TGTGCCAGCAGCCCCGAGGTGACCAATGAGCAGTTCTTC.

The V call is TRBV7-2, the J call TRBJ2-7; TRBD2 matches 12 bases. The trim removed 6 bases at V and 4 bases at J, leaving 10 bases unmatched. This CDR3 is 16 amino acids long. Germline V gene lookup returns CDR1 SGHTA and CDR2 FQGNSA. The CDR3 sequence is CASSSSRTSGIYEQYF. For the CDR3, the DNA is TGTGCCAGCAGTTCTTCCCGGACTAGCGGGATATACGAGCAGTACTTC. Combining the CDR3 with reference TRBV7-2 and TRBJ2-7 gives the whole variable domain GAGVSQSPSNKVTEKGKDVELRCDPISGHTALYWYRQSLGQGLEFLIYFQGNSAPDKSGLPSDRFSAERTGGSVSTLTIQRTQQEDSAVYLCASSSSRTSGIYEQYFGPGTRLTVT.

This chain uses TRBV25-1 with TRBJ1-4, with D hard to call. Per germline, CDR1 MGHDK and CDR2 SYGVNS. This CDR3 is built from 16 residues. With 2 bases removed from V and 0 bases from J, the gap between germline ends came to 10 bases. The CDR3 here is CASSEGRPATNEKLFF. The DNA for the CDR3 is TGTGCCAGCAGTGAAGGGAGGCCTGCAACTAATGAAAAACTGTTTTTT.

This clonotype came up a few times. The chain carries TRBV7-9 and TRBJ2-5, with D tentatively TRBD2 (6 bases). The germline V gene has CDR1 SEHNR and CDR2 FQNEAQ (reference sequence). The CDR3 length is 15 residues. Trimming took off 5 bases at V and 5 bases at J, with 18 bases between the two ends. The chain's CDR3 is CASSTTRPALETQYF. The CDR3 nucleotides read TGTGCCAGCAGCACGACTAGGCCCGCGCTTGAGACCCAGTACTTC.

The rearrangement uses TRBV20-1 and TRBJ2-1, with D possibly TRBD2 on 6 matching bases. V was trimmed by 1 base and J by 6 bases, leaving 19 bases between them. This CDR3 region has 16 residues. Germline V CDR1 and CDR2: DFQATT, SNEGSKA (reference sequence). CDR3 amino acids: CSARVKMEGSVNEQFF. As DNA, the CDR3 is TGCAGTGCTAGAGTAAAAATGGAGGGGAGTGTCAATGAGCAGTTCTTC.

About this clonotype: One junction end does not reproduce the germline sequence, and a read error may be involved. The chain couples TRBV5-3 to TRBJ2-2; TRBD2 aligns across 14 bases. TRBV5-3 is labeled an ORF, and its function is uncertain. This CDR3 contains 18 residues. CDR3 bases: TGTGCCAGCAGCTTGGCTTCGACTAGCGGGGGGGCCATCGGGGAGCTGTTTTTT. Translation: CASSLASTSGGAIGELFF.

This clonotype was observed many times. The CDR3 region has the DNA TGTGCCAGCAGTTCCCTGGGGACTAGCGGGGCTCAAGAGACCCAGTACTTC. As protein: CASSSLGTSGAQETQYF. The genes are TRBV28 and TRBJ2-5; TRBD2 agrees at 13 bases. The V gene's germline CDR1 is MDHEN and CDR2 SYDVKM. Losses at the gene ends were 4 bases for V and 2 bases for J; bases not matched to a gene: 7. The CDR3 runs 17 residues.

At least ten counts were recorded for this clonotype. J is TRBJ1-6 and V is TRBV7-8; 7 nucleotides agree with TRBD1. Germline CDR1 reads SGHVS; CDR2 reads FQNEAQ. This CDR3 spans 16 amino acids. After removal of 4 bases from V and 7 bases from J, the junction contained 10 bases not matched to a gene. The CDR3 nucleotides read TGTGCCAGCAGCTCTGCGACAGGGCGAAAGAATTCACCCCTCCACTTT. Its protein product is CASSSATGRKNSPLHF.